A single sample is the source of the 14 T cell receptor beta chains below, sequenced in a study of blood T cell repertoires in COVID-19. Sequencing was performed with immunoSEQ multiplex PCR; in TCRdb, only in-frame clones are kept and a portion is missing. The sample yields about 160,000 clones, around 83% seen once. Sequencing input: peripheral blood. The source of these receptors is a man over 45 with active or convalescent COVID-19.

This chain links TRBV15 with TRBJ2-4; unclear D gene. V was trimmed by 4 bases and J by 0 bases, leaving 7 bases between them. CDR1 is LNHNV, CDR2 YYDKDF, per germline (reference sequence). This CDR3 region has 14 residues. CDR3 amino acids: CATSNERAKNIQYF. The CDR3 DNA sequence: TGTGCCACCAGCAACGAGAGAGCCAAAAACATTCAGTACTTC.

The chain carries TRBV2 and TRBJ2-1; TRBD2 aligns across 10 bases. The ends lost 4 bases at V and 2 bases at J; junction bases unmatched: 5. The CDR3 loop spans 16 amino acids. The germline V gene encodes CDR1 SNHLY and CDR2 FYNNEI. This CDR3 reads CASSVLTSGPYNEQFF. The CDR3, as DNA: TGTGCCAGCAGTGTTCTGACTAGCGGGCCCTACAATGAGCAGTTCTTC.

This chain uses TRBV19 with TRBJ1-2; possibly TRBD1 for D (6 bases). CDR3 length equals 17 residues. V lost 6 bases, J lost 0 bases, and 20 bases lay in between. The V gene's germline CDR1 is LNHDA and CDR2 SQIVND (reference sequence). CDR3 sequence: CASRESGTKLANYGYTF. CDR3 bases: TGTGCCAGTAGAGAGTCCGGGACAAAATTAGCTAACTATGGCTACACCTTC.

This clone has more than one count but fewer than ten. The rearrangement uses TRBV6-2 or TRBV6-3 and TRBJ2-3; a weak D match, TRBD2 (5 bases). The germline V gene encodes CDR1 MNHEY and CDR2 SVGEGT. V lost 2 bases to trimming and J lost 5 bases, with 11 bases between them. The CDR3 loop spans 14 amino acids. In DNA, the CDR3 is TGTGCCAGCAGTTACGATGGTGAGGGAGATACGCAGTATTTT. It translates to CASSYDGEGDTQYF.

V is TRBV28 and J is TRBJ2-3, with D maybe TRBD1 (6 bases). Trimming pared 7 bases from V and 1 base from J, leaving 9 bases between. Germline V lookup: CDR1 MDHEN, CDR2 SYDVKM. The CDR3 contains 13 residues. Here the CDR3 reads CASTSGGTDTQYF. CDR3 sequence (DNA): TGTGCCAGCACCTCAGGGGGCACAGATACGCAGTATTTT.

This chain uses TRBV6-5 with TRBJ1-5, with D possibly TRBD1 on 5 matching bases. V dropped 3 bases and J dropped 6 bases, with 15 bases sitting between them. CDR1 and CDR2 (germline): MNHEY, SVGAGI. The CDR3 spans 15 residues. The CDR3: CASSYSREGVQPQHF. CDR3 sequence (DNA): TGTGCCAGCAGTTATAGCAGGGAAGGAGTTCAGCCCCAGCATTTT.

This chain joins TRBV5-4 and TRBJ2-1; 12 bases map to TRBD2. This CDR3 contains 16 residues. CDR1 and CDR2 (germline): SGHNT, YYREEE (reference sequence). The junction had 7 bases not matched to a gene; V was cut back by 4 bases and J by 5 bases. CDR3 DNA: TGTGCCAGCAGCCGAGCTAGCGGGAGGGCCCACAATGAGCAGTTCTTC. Translated, it gives CASSRASGRAHNEQFF.

This chain links TRBV30 with TRBJ2-5; 10 bases fit TRBD2. CDR1 GTSNPN and CDR2 SVGIG come from the germline V gene (reference sequence). The CDR3 is made up of 15 amino acids. The V and J ends lost 1 base and 0 bases, in that order; junction bases with no gene match: 2. The CDR3 DNA sequence: TGTGCCTGGAGTGCGGGACTAGCGTACCAAGAGACCCAGTACTTC. Amino acids: CAWSAGLAYQETQYF.

The chain recombines TRBV28 with TRBJ1-4; 7 positions match TRBD1. Trimming cost V 6 bases and J 3 bases; bases outside gene matches: 4. Germline V gene sequence: CDR1 MDHEN, CDR2 SYDVKM. The CDR3 is 14 residues long. As DNA, the CDR3 is TGTGCCAGCAGGAAACAGGGGCCTAATGAAAAACTGTTTTTT. Translated, it gives CASRKQGPNEKLFF.

This CDR3 is CATGRRANNEQFF. The CDR3 DNA is TGTGCCACCGGGCGGCGGGCTAACAATGAGCAGTTCTTC. V gene TRBV6-5 combines with J gene TRBJ2-1; a weak D match, TRBD2 (5 bases). CDR3 length equals 13 residues. Between the trimmed V and J ends, which lost 10 bases and 5 bases, there was a span of 15 bases. The V gene's germline CDR1 is MNHEY and CDR2 SVGAGI.

The chain carries TRBV2 and TRBJ1-5, with TRBD1 matching over 9 bases. J was trimmed by 6 bases and V by 8 bases; bases with no gene match: 5. The CDR3 loop spans 13 amino acids. Germline CDR1 and CDR2: SNHLY and FYNNEI. DNA of the CDR3: TGTGCCAGCCGGGACAGGGAGGGTCAGCCCCAGCATTTT. Translating gives CASRDREGQPQHF.

This sequence joins TRBV19 and TRBJ1-5; the match to TRBD1 covers 7 bases. The CDR3 runs to 16 residues. J lost 1 base, V lost 0 bases, and 3 bases had no gene match. In germline, CDR1 is LNHDA, CDR2 SQIVND (reference sequence). The CDR3 loop reads CASSIEGQNSNQPQHF. The CDR3 coding sequence is TGTGCCAGTAGTATAGAGGGACAGAACAGCAATCAGCCCCAGCATTTT.

The chain recombines TRBV24-1 with TRBJ2-3, with TRBD2 identical over 9 bases. CDR3 length: 16 residues. Trimming cost V 0 bases and J 5 bases; bases outside gene matches: 5. Germline CDR1 reads KGHDR; CDR2 reads SFDVKD. The CDR3 DNA reads as TGTGCCACCAGTGATTTGGTTAGCGGGAGTGGAGATACGCAGTATTTT. Its translation: CATSDLVSGSGDTQYF.

The J gene is TRBJ2-1, the V gene TRBV19; D uncertain. There are 12 residues in the CDR3. Trimming pared 8 bases from V and 6 bases from J, leaving 11 bases between. Germline CDR1 is LNHDA and CDR2 is SQIVND (reference sequence). CDR3 sequence reads: CASAPVPNEQFF. CDR3 bases: TGTGCCAGTGCCCCGGTCCCCAATGAGCAGTTCTTC.